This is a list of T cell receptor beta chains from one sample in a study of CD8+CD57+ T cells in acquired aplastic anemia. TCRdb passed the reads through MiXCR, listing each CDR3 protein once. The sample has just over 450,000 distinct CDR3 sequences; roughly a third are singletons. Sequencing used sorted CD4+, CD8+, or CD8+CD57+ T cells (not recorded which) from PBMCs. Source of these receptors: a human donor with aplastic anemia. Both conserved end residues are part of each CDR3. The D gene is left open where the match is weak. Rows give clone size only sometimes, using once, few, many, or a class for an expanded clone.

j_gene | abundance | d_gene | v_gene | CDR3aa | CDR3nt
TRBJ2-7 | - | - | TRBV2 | CASSLDSLTGYEQYF | TGTGCCAGCAGCTTAGACAGCCTCACAGGATACGAGCAGTACTTC
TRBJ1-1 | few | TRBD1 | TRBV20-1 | CSARSGGSPTEAFF | TGCAGTGCTAGATCAGGGGGCTCTCCGACTGAAGCTTTCTTT
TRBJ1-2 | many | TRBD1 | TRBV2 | CASSPGTAIYGYTF | TGTGCCAGCAGTCCCGGGACAGCTATCTATGGCTACACCTTC
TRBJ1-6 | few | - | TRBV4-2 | CASRPQVDYNSPLHF | TGTGCCAGCCGACCACAGGTGGACTATAATTCACCCCTCCACTTT
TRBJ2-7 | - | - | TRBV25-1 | CASRGDGSSYEQYF | TGTGCCAGCAGGGGGGACGGGAGCTCTTACGAGCAGTACTTC
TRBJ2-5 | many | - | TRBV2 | CASSEIATETQYF | TGTGCCAGCAGTGAAATAGCAACGGAGACCCAGTACTTC
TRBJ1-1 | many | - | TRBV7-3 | CASSSTQGTEAFF | TGTGCCAGCAGCTCCACACAGGGCACTGAAGCTTTCTTT
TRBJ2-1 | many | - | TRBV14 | CASSQPGYEQFF | TGTGCCAGCAGCCAACCTGGGTACGAGCAGTTCTTC
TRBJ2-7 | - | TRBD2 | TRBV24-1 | CATSPGLVSEQYF | TGTGCCACCAGTCCGGGACTAGTTTCCGAGCAGTACTTC
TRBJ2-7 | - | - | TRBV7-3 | CASSSVTGELYF | TGTGCCAGCAGCTCCGTGACCGGGGAGCTGTACTTC
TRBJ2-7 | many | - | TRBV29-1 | CSVVIPPGYEQYF | TGCAGCGTTGTAATCCCTCCCGGCTACGAGCAGTACTTC
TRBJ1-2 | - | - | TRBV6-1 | CASRGSDNYGYTF | TGTGCCAGCAGAGGGAGCGATAACTATGGCTACACCTTC
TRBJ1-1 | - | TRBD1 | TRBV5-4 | CASSTRQGKGTEAFF | TGTGCCAGCAGCACACGACAGGGGAAAGGGACTGAAGCTTTCTTT
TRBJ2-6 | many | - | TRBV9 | CASSVGLSGANVLTF | TGTGCCAGCAGTGTCGGCTTGTCTGGGGCCAACGTCCTGACTTTC
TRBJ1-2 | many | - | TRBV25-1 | CASSDKDGIYGYTF | TGTGCCAGCAGTGATAAAGACGGAATATATGGCTACACCTTC
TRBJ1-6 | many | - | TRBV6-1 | CASNPGGRTPLHF | TGTGCCAGCAACCCGGGGGGCAGAACACCCCTCCACTTT
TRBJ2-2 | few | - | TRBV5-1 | CASSAGTLGSGELFF | TGCGCCAGCAGCGCCGGGACCTTGGGAAGCGGGGAGCTGTTTTTT
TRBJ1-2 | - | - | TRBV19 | CASTSGRNNYGYTF | TGTGCCAGTACCTCAGGCAGGAACAACTATGGCTACACCTTC
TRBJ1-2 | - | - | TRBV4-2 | CASSPEGLGLGGYTF | TGTGCCAGCAGCCCAGAAGGACTAGGGCTCGGTGGCTACACCTTC
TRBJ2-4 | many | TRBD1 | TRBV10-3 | CAISRGTEENIQYF | TGTGCCATCAGCCGAGGGACAGAAGAAAACATTCAGTACTTC
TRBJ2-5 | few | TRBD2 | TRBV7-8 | CASSAGAGGPQETQYF | TGTGCCAGCAGTGCTGGAGCGGGGGGGCCCCAAGAGACCCAGTACTTC
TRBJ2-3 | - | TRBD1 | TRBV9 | CASSGPGQGGDTTDTQYF | TGTGCCAGCAGTGGGCCGGGACAGGGAGGAGACACGACAGATACGCAGTATTTT
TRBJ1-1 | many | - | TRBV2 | CASTGLNTEAFF | TGTGCCAGCACGGGTCTGAACACTGAAGCTTTCTTT
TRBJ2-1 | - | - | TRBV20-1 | CSAREEVSYNEQFF | TGCAGTGCTAGAGAGGAAGTCTCCTACAATGAGCAGTTCTTC
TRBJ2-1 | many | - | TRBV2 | CASKGGNEQFF | TGTGCCAGCAAGGGGGGGAATGAGCAGTTCTTC
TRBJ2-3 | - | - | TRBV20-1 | CSANLAGTDTQYF | TGCAGTGCTAATTTGGCGGGCACAGATACGCAGTATTTT
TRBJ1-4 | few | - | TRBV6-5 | CASSYSLQTTTNEKLFF | TGTGCCAGCAGTTACTCTCTACAGACTACAACTAATGAAAAACTGTTTTTT
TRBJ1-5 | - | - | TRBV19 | CAISRGGTTPGPQHF | TGTGCCATCTCACGGGGCGGGACAACCCCCGGGCCCCAGCATTTT
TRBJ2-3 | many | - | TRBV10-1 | CASSESSGETDTQYF | TGCGCCAGCAGTGAGTCGAGCGGTGAGACAGATACGCAGTATTTT
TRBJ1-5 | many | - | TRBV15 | CATSRDAGSNQPQHF | TGTGCCACCAGCAGAGATGCAGGGAGTAATCAGCCCCAGCATTTT
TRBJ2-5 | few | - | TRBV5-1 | CASSLQEPQETQYF | TGCGCCAGCAGCTTGCAGGAACCCCAAGAGACCCAGTACTTC